What follows are 14 T cell receptor beta chains derived from one specimen sequenced in a study of regulatory T cells in long-lasting Graves disease. iRepertoire HTBI primers and Arm-PCR of CDR3 regions built TCR beta libraries. TCRdb analysed the multiplex PCR reads with MiXCR anew, one entry per CDR3 protein. Among fewer than 600,000 distinct CDR3 sequences listed, approximately 23% were seen once. As to time point: persistent/refractory GD, antithyroid drugs over 5 years with positive TRAb. Extracted PBMC RNA gave rise to the TCR library. Sequenced here: peripheral blood mononuclear cells (PBMCs), sampled when the disease was refractory, from a patient treated with antithyroid drugs. The receptors stem from a female donor with Graves disease.

This clonotype was detected ten times or more. The chain uses TRBV20-1 and TRBJ1-1; D not certain. The CDR3 is 12 residues long. Germline loops: CDR1 DFQATT, CDR2 SNEGSKA (reference sequence). The germline V and J ends were trimmed by 5 bases and 2 bases, with 9 bases remaining between them. CDR3 DNA: TGCAGTGCTCAGGACGGTAACACTGAAGCTTTCTTT. Protein: CSAQDGNTEAFF.

The gene calls are TRBV25-1 and TRBJ1-2; 10 bases agree with TRBD1. V was clipped by 1 base and J by 7 bases; unmatched bases: 3. Germline-derived CDR1 and CDR2 are MGHDK and SYGVNS. The CDR3 spans 14 residues. CDR3 region: CASSELTGGSGYTF. Written as DNA, the CDR3 is TGTGCCAGCAGTGAATTGACAGGGGGCAGTGGCTACACCTTC.

This clonotype was seen at least ten times. The J gene is TRBJ2-7, the V gene TRBV12-3 or TRBV12-4; 7 bases agree with TRBD2. This CDR3 is built from 14 residues. Trimming removed 2 bases from V and 3 bases from J; junction bases left unmatched: 4. The chain's CDR3 is CASSLSGNDYEQYF. As DNA, the CDR3 is TGTGCCAGCAGTTTAAGCGGGAACGACTACGAGCAGTACTTC.

The chain uses TRBV5-1 and TRBJ1-2; the D is unclear. In germline, CDR1 is SGHRS, CDR2 YFSETQ. CDR3 length: 12 amino acids. V lost 5 bases to trimming and J lost 11 bases, with 16 bases between them. As DNA, the CDR3 is TGCGCCAGCAGTCGGGGATTGGAAGTTTACACCTTC. As protein: CASSRGLEVYTF. The full variable domain, with the rest looked up from reference TRBV5-1 and TRBJ1-2, is KAGVTQTPRYLIKTRGQQVTLSCSPISGHRSVSWYQQTPGQGLQFLFEYFSETQRNKGNFPGRFSGRQFSNSRSEMNVSTLELGDSALYLCASSRGLEVYTFGSGTRLTVV.

The genes are TRBV5-1 and TRBJ2-1; the match to TRBD1 covers 7 bases. This CDR3 is 15 amino acids long. Germline values: CDR1 SGHRS, CDR2 YFSETQ. V dropped 4 bases and J dropped 2; count of bases not matched to a gene: 6. The CDR3 is CASSVDRPAYNEQFF. The CDR3 coding sequence is TGCGCCAGCAGCGTGGACAGGCCTGCCTACAATGAGCAGTTCTTC.

This chain connects TRBV28 to TRBJ1-1, with D unresolved. CDR1 MDHEN and CDR2 SYDVKM come from the germline V gene. The CDR3 sequence is 11 residues long. With 11 bases removed from V and 1 base from J, the gap between germline ends came to 8 bases. The CDR3 here is CAGRGNTEAFF. DNA for the CDR3: TGTGCCGGCCGGGGGAACACTGAAGCTTTCTTT.

The V gene is TRBV4-1, the J gene TRBJ2-7, with 15 bases aligning to TRBD2. The CDR3 extends over 18 amino acids. V lost 2 bases and J lost 4; bases outside the gene matches: 9. Germline CDR1 is MGHRA and CDR2 is YSYEKL. Written as DNA, the CDR3 is TGCGCCAGCAGCCAACTGACCGGGACTAGCGGGAGGTTGTACGAGCAGTACTTC. This sequence encodes CASSQLTGTSGRLYEQYF.

The gene calls are TRBV5-1 and TRBJ1-1, with a possible D match to TRBD1 (6 bases). Germline lookup yields CDR1 SGHRS and CDR2 YFSETQ. The V end was cut by 5 bases, the J end by 6 bases, with 14 bases between. This CDR3 contains 13 residues. CDR3 in amino acids: CASSSEEGAEAFF. CDR3 bases: TGCGCCAGCAGTTCGGAAGAGGGGGCTGAAGCTTTCTTT.

This clonotype was counted at least ten times. CDR3 DNA sequence: TGTGCCAGCAGCACCCGGGGGGACAGCCCTAATGAAAAACTGTTTTTT. Amino acids: CASSTRGDSPNEKLFF. The V call is TRBV7-9, the J call TRBJ1-4, with TRBD1 matching 7 bases. Germline V lookup: CDR1 SEHNR, CDR2 FQNEAQ (reference sequence). J lost 3 bases, V lost 5 bases, and 9 bases had no gene match. CDR3 length equals 16 residues.

The CDR3 loop is CASKAGGNQPQHF. In DNA, the CDR3 is TGTGCCAGTAAAGCAGGGGGGAATCAGCCCCAGCATTTT. The chain couples TRBV19 to TRBJ1-5; 7 nucleotides line up with TRBD1. The CDR3 runs to 13 residues. V lost 7 bases and J lost 4; bases outside the gene matches: 4. Germline CDR1 is LNHDA and CDR2 is SQIVND (reference sequence).

V usage is TRBV5-1 and J usage is TRBJ2-2, with D maybe TRBD1 (6 bases). Germline V CDR1 and CDR2: SGHRS, YFSETQ. There are 17 residues in the CDR3. Trimming took 2 bases from V and 2 from J, leaving 16 bases between them. For the CDR3, the DNA is TGCGCCAGCAGCTTATCCCTCGGGACACGAAACACCGGGGAGCTGTTTTTT. It codes for CASSLSLGTRNTGELFF.

This clonotype was picked up many times. V gene TRBV30 combines with J gene TRBJ1-1; 8 nucleotides align to TRBD1. CDR1 is GTSNPN and CDR2 is SVGIG in the germline V gene (reference sequence). The V gene end was trimmed by 4 bases and the J gene end by 11 bases; junction bases not matched to a gene: 3. This CDR3 has 10 amino acids. This CDR3 is CAWMTGVAFF. The CDR3 bases are TGTGCCTGGATGACAGGGGTGGCTTTCTTT.

J is TRBJ1-1 and V is TRBV7-2; 7 bases are shared with TRBD1. Per the germline V gene, CDR1 is SGHTA and CDR2 is FQGNSA. The CDR3 covers 15 residues. V shed 5 bases, J shed 3 bases, and the junction held 9 bases outside the gene matches. The CDR3 sequence: CASSQRQGGDTEAFF. In DNA form, the CDR3 reads TGTGCCAGCAGCCAACGACAGGGTGGTGACACTGAAGCTTTCTTT.

The V call is TRBV30, the J call TRBJ1-1, with TRBD1 matching over 7 bases. CDR1 is GTSNPN, CDR2 SVGIG, per germline (reference sequence). Unmatched junction bases numbered 5, after V lost 1 base and J lost 6 bases. The CDR3 has 13 residues. DNA for the CDR3: TGTGCCTGGAGTGGACAGGGCGGGGCTGAAGCTTTCTTT. It translates to CAWSGQGGAEAFF.